Listed below are T cell receptor beta chains from one sample, sequenced in a study of T cells after yellow fever vaccination. Each CDR3 protein is one row after TCRdb ran MiXCR on the 5' RACE reads. The data contain tens of thousands of distinct CDR3 sequences, roughly 6.9% of them singletons. The sample was CD8+ T cells sorted from PBMCs, taken about 5 days after the first yellow fever vaccination. These receptors were taken from a young man who received the YFV17D yellow fever vaccine. The CDR3 runs from the conserved cysteine through the conserved F or W. Some rows mark clone size as missing; the rest say once, few, many or name a class of expanded clone.

j_call clone_size v_call cdr3_aa
TRBJ2-2 . TRBV3-1 CASSAGPPGQEGAGELFF
TRBJ2-1 many TRBV14 CASSQVPSPLYNEQFF
TRBJ2-1 many TRBV7-2 CASSYDGGPYNEQFF
TRBJ2-7 few TRBV20-1 CSARDGDRASYEQYF
TRBJ1-5 many TRBV4-1 CASSQTGNSNQPQHF
TRBJ1-1 . TRBV9 CASSTPGTGVSEAFF
TRBJ2-7 . TRBV19 CASSTGRGYEQYF
TRBJ1-1 many TRBV4-1 CASSQRDPMSTEAFF
TRBJ2-7 few TRBV30 CAWRRQGDEQYF
TRBJ2-3 many TRBV5-5 CASSDGTEADTQYF
TRBJ2-3 . TRBV5-1 CASSLGLAALDTQYF
TRBJ2-3 . TRBV6-6 CASSSRPGDTQYF
TRBJ1-6 few TRBV4-1 CASSQAGHPNSPLHF
TRBJ1-1 many TRBV9 CASSIGTEEAFF
TRBJ2-3 few TRBV4-2 CASSQDPAITDTQYF
TRBJ2-3 . TRBV5-1 CASSFAAPSTDTQYF
TRBJ2-3 few TRBV10-3 CAISESSSVSDTQYF
TRBJ2-1 few TRBV7-7 CASSPYLGYNEQFF
TRBJ2-7 many TRBV4-1 CASSQDNREPYEQYF
TRBJ2-5 . TRBV4-1 CASSRLAGQETQYF
TRBJ2-7 many TRBV9 CASSASGLRSYEQYF
TRBJ1-1 . TRBV15 CATSEYKTEAFF
TRBJ2-7 . TRBV7-9 CASSLEKRGGYEQYF
TRBJ1-5 . TRBV4-1 CASSEGQGLLSNQPQHF
TRBJ1-3 many TRBV10-3 CAISESVYSSGNTIYF
TRBJ2-3 once TRBV7-9 CASSLGRYPTDTQYF
TRBJ2-3 many TRBV6-1 CASTYPGSEDTQYF
TRBJ2-7 many TRBV10-2 CASSDMYEQYF
TRBJ2-1 . TRBV29-1 CSVEWEQVLNVQFF
TRBJ2-6 few TRBV5-4 CASSLYEAGTLSGANVLTF
TRBJ2-5 many TRBV24-1 CATSDLGERETQYF